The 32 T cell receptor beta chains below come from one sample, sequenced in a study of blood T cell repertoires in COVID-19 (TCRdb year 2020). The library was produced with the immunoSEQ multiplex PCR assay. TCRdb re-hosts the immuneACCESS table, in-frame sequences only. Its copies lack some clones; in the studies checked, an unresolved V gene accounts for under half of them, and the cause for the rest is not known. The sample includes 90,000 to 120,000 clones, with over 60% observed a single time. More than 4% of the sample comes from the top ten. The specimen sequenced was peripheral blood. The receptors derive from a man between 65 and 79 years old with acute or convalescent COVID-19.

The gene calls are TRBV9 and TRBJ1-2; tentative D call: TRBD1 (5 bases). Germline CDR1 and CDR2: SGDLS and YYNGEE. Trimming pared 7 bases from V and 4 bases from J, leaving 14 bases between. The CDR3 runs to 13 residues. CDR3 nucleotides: TGTGCCAGCTATGACAGTGGAACCTATGGCTACACCTTC. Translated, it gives CASYDSGTYGYTF. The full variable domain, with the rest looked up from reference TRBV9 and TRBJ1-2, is DSGVTQTPKHLITATGQRVTLRCSPRSGDLSVYWYQQSLDQGLQFLIQYYNGEERAKGNILERFSAQQFPDLHSELNLSSLELGDSALYFCASYDSGTYGYTFGSGTRLTVV.

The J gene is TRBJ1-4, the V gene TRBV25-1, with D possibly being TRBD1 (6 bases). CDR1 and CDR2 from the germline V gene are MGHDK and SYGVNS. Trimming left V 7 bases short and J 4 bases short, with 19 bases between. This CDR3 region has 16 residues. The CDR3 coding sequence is TGTGCCAGCACCCCAGTGGGGGCCATAGATAATGAAAAACTGTTTTTT. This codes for CASTPVGAIDNEKLFF.

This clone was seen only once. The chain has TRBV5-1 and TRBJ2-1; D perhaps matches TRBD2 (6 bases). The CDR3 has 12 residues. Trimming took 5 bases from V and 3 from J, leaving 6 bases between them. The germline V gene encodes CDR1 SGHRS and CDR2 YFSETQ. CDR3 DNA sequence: TGCGCCAGCAGGCGGGACTACAATGAGCAGTTCTTC. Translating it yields CASRRDYNEQFF.

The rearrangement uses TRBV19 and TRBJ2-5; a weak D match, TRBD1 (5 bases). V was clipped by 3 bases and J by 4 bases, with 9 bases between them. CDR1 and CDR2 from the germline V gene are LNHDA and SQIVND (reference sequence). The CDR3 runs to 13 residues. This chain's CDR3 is CASSIRRGETQYF. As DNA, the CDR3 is TGTGCCAGTAGTATCCGAAGGGGAGAGACCCAGTACTTC.

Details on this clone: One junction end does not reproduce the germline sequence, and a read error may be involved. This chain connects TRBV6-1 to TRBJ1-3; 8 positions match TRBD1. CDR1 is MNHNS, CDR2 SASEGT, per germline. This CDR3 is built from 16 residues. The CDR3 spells CASREGPGQGLNTIYF. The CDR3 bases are TGTGCCAGCAGGGAAGGCCCCGGACAGGGACTAAACACCATATATTTT.

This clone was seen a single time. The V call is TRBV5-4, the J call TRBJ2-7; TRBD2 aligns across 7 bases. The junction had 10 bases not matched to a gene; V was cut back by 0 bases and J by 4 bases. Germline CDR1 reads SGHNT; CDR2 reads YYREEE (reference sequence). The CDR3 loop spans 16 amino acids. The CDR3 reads CASSLAGGEGPYEQYF. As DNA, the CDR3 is TGTGCCAGCAGCTTGGCTGGAGGGGAGGGCCCGTACGAGCAGTACTTC.

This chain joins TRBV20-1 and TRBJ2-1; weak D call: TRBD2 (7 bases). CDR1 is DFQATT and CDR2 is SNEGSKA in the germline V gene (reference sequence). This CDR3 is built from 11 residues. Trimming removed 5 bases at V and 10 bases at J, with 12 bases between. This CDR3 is CSAWGGGEQFF. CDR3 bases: TGCAGTGCTTGGGGGGGCGGAGAGCAGTTCTTC.

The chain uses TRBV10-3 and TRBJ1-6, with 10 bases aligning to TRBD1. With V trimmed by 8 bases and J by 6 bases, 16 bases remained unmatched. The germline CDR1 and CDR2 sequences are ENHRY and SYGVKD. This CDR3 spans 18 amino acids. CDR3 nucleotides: TGTGCCATCGGATCCGGGACAGGGGACGGTATTATTAATTCACCCCTCCACTTT. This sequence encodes CAIGSGTGDGIINSPLHF.

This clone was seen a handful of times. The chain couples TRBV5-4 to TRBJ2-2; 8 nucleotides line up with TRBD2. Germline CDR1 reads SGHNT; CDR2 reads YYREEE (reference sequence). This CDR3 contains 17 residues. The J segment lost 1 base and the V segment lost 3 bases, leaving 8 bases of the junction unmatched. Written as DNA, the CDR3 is TGTGCCAGCAGCTCCGGGGGGGGGCTTATGAACACCGGGGAGCTGTTTTTT. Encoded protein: CASSSGGGLMNTGELFF.

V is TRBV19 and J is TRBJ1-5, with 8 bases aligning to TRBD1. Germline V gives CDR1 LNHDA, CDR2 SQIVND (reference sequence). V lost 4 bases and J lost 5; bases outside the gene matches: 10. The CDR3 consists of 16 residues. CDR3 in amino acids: CASSTQTGGGDQPQHF. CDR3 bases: TGTGCCAGTAGTACCCAAACAGGGGGTGGAGATCAGCCCCAGCATTTT.

The CDR3 bases are TGTGCCAGCCGGGACAGCCTAAATGAAAAACTGTTTTTT. This codes for CASRDSLNEKLFF. This chain connects TRBV19 to TRBJ1-4, with 7 positions matching TRBD1. The length of the CDR3 is 13 residues. With 9 bases clipped from V and 5 bases from J, the junction kept 6 bases outside the gene matches. The V gene's germline CDR1 is LNHDA and CDR2 SQIVND (reference sequence).

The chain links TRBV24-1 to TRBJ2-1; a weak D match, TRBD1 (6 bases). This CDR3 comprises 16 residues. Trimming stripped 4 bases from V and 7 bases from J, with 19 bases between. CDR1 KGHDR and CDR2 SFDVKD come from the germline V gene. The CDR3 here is CATSDHRGRDTNEQFF. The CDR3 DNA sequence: TGTGCCACCAGTGACCATCGAGGCCGGGACACTAATGAGCAGTTCTTC.

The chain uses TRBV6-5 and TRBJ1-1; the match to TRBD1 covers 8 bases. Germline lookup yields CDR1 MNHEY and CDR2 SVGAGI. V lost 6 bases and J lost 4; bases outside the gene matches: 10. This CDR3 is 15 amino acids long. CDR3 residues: CASSLEQTGGTEAFF. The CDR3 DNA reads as TGTGCCAGCAGCCTAGAGCAAACAGGGGGCACTGAAGCTTTCTTT.

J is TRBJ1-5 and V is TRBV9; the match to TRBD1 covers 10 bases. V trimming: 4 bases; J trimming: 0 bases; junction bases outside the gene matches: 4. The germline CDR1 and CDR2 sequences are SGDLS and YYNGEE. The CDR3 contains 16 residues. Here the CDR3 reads CASSPGTGDSNQPQHF. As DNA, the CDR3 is TGTGCCAGCAGCCCCGGGACAGGGGATAGCAATCAGCCCCAGCATTTT.

The CDR3 is CASSSTGEAYEQYF. CDR3 nucleotides: TGTGCCAGCAGCTCCACAGGGGAAGCCTACGAGCAGTACTTC. The chain couples TRBV11-1 to TRBJ2-7; the match to TRBD1 covers 7 bases. Losses at the gene ends were 4 bases for V and 2 bases for J; bases not matched to a gene: 5. The CDR3 spans 14 residues. Germline assignment: CDR1 SGHAT and CDR2 FQDESV (reference sequence).

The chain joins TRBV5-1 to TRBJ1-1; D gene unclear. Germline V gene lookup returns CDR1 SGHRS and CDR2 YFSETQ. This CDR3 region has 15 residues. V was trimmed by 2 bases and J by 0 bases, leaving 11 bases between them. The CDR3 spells CASSFWGEVNTEAFF. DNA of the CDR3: TGCGCCAGCAGCTTTTGGGGAGAGGTGAACACTGAAGCTTTCTTT.

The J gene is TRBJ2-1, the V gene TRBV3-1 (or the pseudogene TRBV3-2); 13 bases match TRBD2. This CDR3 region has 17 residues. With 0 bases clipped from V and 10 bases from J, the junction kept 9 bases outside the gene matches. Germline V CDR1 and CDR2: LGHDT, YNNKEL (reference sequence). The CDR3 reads CASSQDPTSGGAGEQFF. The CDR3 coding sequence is TGTGCCAGCAGCCAAGATCCCACTAGCGGGGGGGCCGGAGAGCAGTTCTTC.

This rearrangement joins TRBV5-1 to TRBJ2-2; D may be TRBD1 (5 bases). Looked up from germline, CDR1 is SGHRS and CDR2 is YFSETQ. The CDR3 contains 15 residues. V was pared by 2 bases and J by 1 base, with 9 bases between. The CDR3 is CASSFDSLNTGELFF. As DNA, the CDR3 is TGCGCCAGCAGCTTTGACAGCTTGAACACCGGGGAGCTGTTTTTT.

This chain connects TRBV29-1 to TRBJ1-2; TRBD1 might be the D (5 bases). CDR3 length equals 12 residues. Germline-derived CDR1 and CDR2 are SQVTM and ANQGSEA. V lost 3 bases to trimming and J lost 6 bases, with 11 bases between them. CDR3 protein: CSVESGWDGYTF. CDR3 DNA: TGCAGCGTTGAGTCAGGGTGGGATGGCTACACCTTC.

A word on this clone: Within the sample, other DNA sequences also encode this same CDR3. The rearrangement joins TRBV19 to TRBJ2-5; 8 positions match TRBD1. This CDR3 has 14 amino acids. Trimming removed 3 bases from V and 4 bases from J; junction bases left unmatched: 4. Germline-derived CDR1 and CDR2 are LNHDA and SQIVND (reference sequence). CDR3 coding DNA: TGTGCCAGTAGTATTACAGGGGGGCGAGAGACCCAGTACTTC. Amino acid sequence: CASSITGGRETQYF.

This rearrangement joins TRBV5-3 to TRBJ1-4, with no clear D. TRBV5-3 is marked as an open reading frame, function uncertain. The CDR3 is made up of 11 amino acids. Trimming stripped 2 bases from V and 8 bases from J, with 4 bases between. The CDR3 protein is CARSFQEKLFF. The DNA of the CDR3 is TGTGCCAGAAGCTTCCAGGAAAAACTGTTTTTT.

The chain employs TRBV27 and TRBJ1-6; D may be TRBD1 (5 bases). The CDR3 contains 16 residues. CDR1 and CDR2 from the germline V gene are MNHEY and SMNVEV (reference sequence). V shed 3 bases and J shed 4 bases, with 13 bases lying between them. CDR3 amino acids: CASSFRGGGYNSPLHF. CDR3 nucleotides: TGTGCCAGCAGTTTTCGGGGGGGAGGTTATAATTCACCCCTCCACTTT.

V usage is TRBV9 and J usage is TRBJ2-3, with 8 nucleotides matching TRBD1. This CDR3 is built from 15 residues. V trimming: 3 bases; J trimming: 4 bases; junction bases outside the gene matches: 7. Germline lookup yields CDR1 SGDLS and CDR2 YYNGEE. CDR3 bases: TGTGCCAGCAGCGCCCACAGGGGGAAGGCAGATACGCAGTATTTT. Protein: CASSAHRGKADTQYF.

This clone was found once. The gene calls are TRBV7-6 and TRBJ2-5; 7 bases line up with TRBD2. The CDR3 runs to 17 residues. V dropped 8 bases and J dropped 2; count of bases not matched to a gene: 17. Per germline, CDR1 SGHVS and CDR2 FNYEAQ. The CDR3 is CASGPFSWGGIQETQYF. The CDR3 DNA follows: TGTGCCAGCGGACCGTTTTCGTGGGGGGGGATTCAAGAGACCCAGTACTTC.

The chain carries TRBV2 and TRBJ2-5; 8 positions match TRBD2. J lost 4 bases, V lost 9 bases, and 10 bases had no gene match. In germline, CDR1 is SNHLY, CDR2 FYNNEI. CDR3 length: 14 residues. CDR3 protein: CASLPGGPGETQYF. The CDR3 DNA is TGTGCCAGTCTCCCGGGGGGGCCGGGAGAGACCCAGTACTTC. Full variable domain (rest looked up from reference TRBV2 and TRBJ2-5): EPEVTQTPSHQVTQMGQEVILRCVPISNHLYFYWYRQILGQKVEFLVSFYNNEISEKSEIFDDQFSVERPDGSNFTLKIRSTKLEDSAMYFCASLPGGPGETQYFGPGTRLLVL.

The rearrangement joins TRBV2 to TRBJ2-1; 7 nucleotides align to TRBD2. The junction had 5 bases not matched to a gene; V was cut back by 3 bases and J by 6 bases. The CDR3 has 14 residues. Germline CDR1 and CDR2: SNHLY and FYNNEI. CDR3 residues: CASSEPGTINEQFF. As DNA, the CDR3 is TGTGCCAGCAGTGAGCCCGGGACTATCAATGAGCAGTTCTTC.

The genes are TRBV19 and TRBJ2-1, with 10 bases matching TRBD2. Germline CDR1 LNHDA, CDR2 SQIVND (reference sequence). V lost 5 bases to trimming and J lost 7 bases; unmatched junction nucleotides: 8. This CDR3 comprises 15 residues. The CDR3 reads CASSSGLAGANEQFF. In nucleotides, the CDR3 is TGTGCCAGTAGTTCCGGGCTAGCGGGGGCTAATGAGCAGTTCTTC.

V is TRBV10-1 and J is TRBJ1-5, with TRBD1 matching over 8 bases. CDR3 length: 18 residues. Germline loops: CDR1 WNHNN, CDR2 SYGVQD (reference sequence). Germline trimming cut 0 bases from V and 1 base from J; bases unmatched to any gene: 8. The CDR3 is CASSESTGTGESNQPQHF. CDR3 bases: TGCGCCAGCAGTGAGTCGACAGGGACAGGAGAGAGCAATCAGCCCCAGCATTTT.

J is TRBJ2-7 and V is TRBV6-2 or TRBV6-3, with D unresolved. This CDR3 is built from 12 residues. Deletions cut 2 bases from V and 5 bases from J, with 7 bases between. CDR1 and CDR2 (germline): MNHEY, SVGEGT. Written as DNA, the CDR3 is TGTGCCAGCAGTTACCCGCAGGACGAGCAGTACTTC. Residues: CASSYPQDEQYF.

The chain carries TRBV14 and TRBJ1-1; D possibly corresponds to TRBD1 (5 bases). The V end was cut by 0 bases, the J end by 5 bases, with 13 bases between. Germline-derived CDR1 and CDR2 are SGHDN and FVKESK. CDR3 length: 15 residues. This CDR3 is CASSQDPGFGTEAFF. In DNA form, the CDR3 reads TGTGCCAGCAGCCAAGATCCAGGGTTCGGTACTGAAGCTTTCTTT. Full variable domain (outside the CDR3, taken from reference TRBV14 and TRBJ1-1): EAGVTQFPSHSVIEKGQTVTLRCDPISGHDNLYWYRRVMGKEIKFLLHFVKESKQDESGMPNNRFLAERTGGTYSTLKVQPAELEDSGVYFCASSQDPGFGTEAFFGQGTRLTVV.

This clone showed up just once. The DNA for the CDR3 is TGTGCCACCAGGGGGGGTCAAAAACTGTTTTTT. Its translation is CATRGGQKLFF. The chain carries TRBV24-1 and TRBJ1-4; the D gene is possibly TRBD1 (5 bases). The V end lost 7 bases, the J end lost 9 bases, and 8 bases lay between the germline ends. In germline, CDR1 is KGHDR, CDR2 SFDVKD. CDR3 length: 11 residues.

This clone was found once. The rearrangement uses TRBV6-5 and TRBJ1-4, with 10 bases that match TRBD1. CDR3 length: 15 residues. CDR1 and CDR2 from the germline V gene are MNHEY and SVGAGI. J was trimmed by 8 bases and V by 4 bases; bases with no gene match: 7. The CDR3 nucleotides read TGTGCCAGCAGTTCTCCGGACAGGGGGGAGGAAAAACTGTTTTTT. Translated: CASSSPDRGEEKLFF.